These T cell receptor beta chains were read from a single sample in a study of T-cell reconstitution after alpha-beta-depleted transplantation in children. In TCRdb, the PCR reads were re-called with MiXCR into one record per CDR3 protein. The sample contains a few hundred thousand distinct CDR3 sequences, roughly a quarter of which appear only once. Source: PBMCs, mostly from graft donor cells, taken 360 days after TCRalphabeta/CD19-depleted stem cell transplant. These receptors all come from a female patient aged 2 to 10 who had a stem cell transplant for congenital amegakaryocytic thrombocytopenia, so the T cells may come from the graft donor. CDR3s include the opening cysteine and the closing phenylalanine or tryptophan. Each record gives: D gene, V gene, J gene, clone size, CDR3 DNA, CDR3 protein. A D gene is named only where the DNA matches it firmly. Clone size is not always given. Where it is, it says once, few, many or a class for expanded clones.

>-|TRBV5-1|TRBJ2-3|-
TGCGCCAGCAGCTTGGAAGGCGGGGTACCCACAGATACGCAGTATTTT
CASSLEGGVPTDTQYF
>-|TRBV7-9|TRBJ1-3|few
TGTGCCAGCAGCGTAGGACGGTTCTCTGGAAACACCATATATTTT
CASSVGRFSGNTIYF
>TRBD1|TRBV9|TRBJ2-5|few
TGTGCCAGCAGGGGACAGGGGGAAGAGACCCAGTACTTC
CASRGQGEETQYF
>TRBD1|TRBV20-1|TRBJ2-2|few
TGCAGTGCGCGGGACAGGGCTTTATCCGGGGAGCTGTTTTTT
CSARDRALSGELFF
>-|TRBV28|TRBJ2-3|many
TGTGCCAGCAGTTTCACAGGGATCACAGATACGCAGTATTTT
CASSFTGITDTQYF
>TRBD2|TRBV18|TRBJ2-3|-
TGTGCCAGCTCACCCGGGACTAGCGTCACAGATACGCAGTATTTT
CASSPGTSVTDTQYF
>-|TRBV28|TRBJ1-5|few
TGTGCCAGCAGTTTAAACAGCGGATCCTATAGCAATCAGCCCCAGCATTTT
CASSLNSGSYSNQPQHF
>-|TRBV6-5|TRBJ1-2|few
TGTGCCAGCAGTTACTCTTACAGCTTCTATGGCTACACCTTC
CASSYSYSFYGYTF
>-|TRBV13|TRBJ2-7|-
TGTGCCAGCAGCGTACTCTACGAGCAGTACTTC
CASSVLYEQYF
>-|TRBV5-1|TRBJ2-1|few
TGCGCCAGCAGCCCCAAGCGGTCCTCCTACAATGAGCAGTTCTTC
CASSPKRSSYNEQFF
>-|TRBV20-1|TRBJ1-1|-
TGCAGTGCTAGAGACCAGGGGTTGAACACTGAAGCTTTCTTT
CSARDQGLNTEAFF
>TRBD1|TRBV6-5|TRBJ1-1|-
TGTGCCAGCATTAGGGACAGGATGAACACTGAAGCTTTCTTT
CASIRDRMNTEAFF
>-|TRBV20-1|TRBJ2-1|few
TGCAGTGCTAGAGATTGGAACAATGAGCAGTTCTTC
CSARDWNNEQFF
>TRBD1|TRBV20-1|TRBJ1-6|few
TGCAGTGCTAGAGCGGGACAGGTTAATTCACCCCTCCACTTT
CSARAGQVNSPLHF
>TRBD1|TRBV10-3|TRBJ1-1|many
TGTGCCATCAGTGAGGGACAGGGCGGCAATGGAAGTACTGAAGCTTTCTTT
CAISEGQGGNGSTEAFF
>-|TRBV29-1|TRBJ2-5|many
TGCAGCGTTGGGCCCCTTAGCGGAGAGACCCAGTACTTC
CSVGPLSGETQYF
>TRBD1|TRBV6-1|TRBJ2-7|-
TGTGCCAGCAGGGTAAGGGACAGGGATCCCCACGAGCAGTACTTC
CASRVRDRDPHEQYF
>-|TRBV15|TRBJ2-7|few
TGTGCCACCAGCAGAGAAGACTACGACTACGAGCAGTACTTC
CATSREDYDYEQYF
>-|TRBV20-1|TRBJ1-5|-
TGCAGTGCTAGAAGGGAGGGAGGTCAGCCCCAGCATTTT
CSARREGGQPQHF
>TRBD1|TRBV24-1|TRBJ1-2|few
TGTGCCACCAGTGATATCGACAGGGGCTATGGCTACACCTTC
CATSDIDRGYGYTF
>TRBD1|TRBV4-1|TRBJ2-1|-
TGCGCCAGCAGGTTCTATCCGGGACAGGACAATGAGCAGTTCTTC
CASRFYPGQDNEQFF
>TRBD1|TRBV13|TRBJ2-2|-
TGTGCCAGCAGCTCTTATGGCCCCTACGGGACAGGGGGCGAATGGGGCACCGGGGAGCTGTTTTTT
CASSSYGPYGTGGEWGTGELFF
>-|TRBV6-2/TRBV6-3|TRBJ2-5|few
TGTGCCAGCAGTTCCCGAGCGGCGCGGTACCAAGAGACCCAGTACTTC
CASSSRAARYQETQYF
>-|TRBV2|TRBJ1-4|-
TGTGCCAGCAGTACAGAGTTGCCGGATGAAAAACTGTTTTTT
CASSTELPDEKLFF
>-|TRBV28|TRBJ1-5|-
TGTGCCAGCAGTTTTGGGGGAGAGGATCAGCCCCAGCATTTT
CASSFGGEDQPQHF
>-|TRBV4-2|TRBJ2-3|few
TGTGCCAGCAGCCAAGACGGGGTGGCCACAGATACGCAGTATTTT
CASSQDGVATDTQYF
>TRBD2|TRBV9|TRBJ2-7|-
TGTGCCAGCAGCCATACTAGCGTCGTTCCCTACGAGCAGTACTTC
CASSHTSVVPYEQYF
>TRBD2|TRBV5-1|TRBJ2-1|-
TGCGCCAGCAGCTTGCGTGGACTAGCGACGAGCTCCTACAATGAGCAGTTCTTC
CASSLRGLATSSYNEQFF
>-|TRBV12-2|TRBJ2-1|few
TGTGCAAGTCGCTTATCGGGTCGGTGTGAGCAGTTCTTC
CASRLSGRCEQFF
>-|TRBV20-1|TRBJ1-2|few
TGCAGTGCTAGAGTTACCGAACGGGGCTACACCTTC
CSARVTERGYTF
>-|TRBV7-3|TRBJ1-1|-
TGTGCCAGCAGCACAAATTCGGACACTGAAGCTTTCTTT
CASSTNSDTEAFF
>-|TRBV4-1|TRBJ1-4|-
TGCGCCAGCAGCCAAGCGCATCAGCCCGACGAAAAACTGTTTTTT
CASSQAHQPDEKLFF
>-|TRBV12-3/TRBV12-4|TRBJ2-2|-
TGTGCCAGCAGTGGCAGGAACACCGGGGAGCTGTTTTTT
CASSGRNTGELFF
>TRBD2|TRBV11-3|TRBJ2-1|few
TGTGCCAGCAGCTTGGGGACTACTTTAGAGCAGTTCTTC
CASSLGTTLEQFF
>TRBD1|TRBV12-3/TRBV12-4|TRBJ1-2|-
TGTGCCAGTTGGATCAGGGGGCACGACTATGGCTACACCTTC
CASWIRGHDYGYTF
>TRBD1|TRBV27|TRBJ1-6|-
TGTGCCAGCAGTTTGGAATCTCCAGGGGGCTCCTATAATTCACCCCTCCACTTT
CASSLESPGGSYNSPLHF
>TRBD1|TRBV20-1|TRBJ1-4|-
TGCAGTGCTAGAGATTTCCAGGGGGCTGGTGAAAAACTGTTTTTT
CSARDFQGAGEKLFF
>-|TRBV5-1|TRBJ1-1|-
TGCGCCAGCAGCCTCGCCGGGGACCCGGGTGAAGCTTTCTTT
CASSLAGDPGEAFF
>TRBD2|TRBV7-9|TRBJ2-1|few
TGTGCCAGCAGCTTTAGGAGGGGGGGACTAGAGAATGAGCAGTTCTTC
CASSFRRGGLENEQFF
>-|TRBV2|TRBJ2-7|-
TGTGCCAGCAACGGGGATTCCTACGAGCAGTACTTC
CASNGDSYEQYF